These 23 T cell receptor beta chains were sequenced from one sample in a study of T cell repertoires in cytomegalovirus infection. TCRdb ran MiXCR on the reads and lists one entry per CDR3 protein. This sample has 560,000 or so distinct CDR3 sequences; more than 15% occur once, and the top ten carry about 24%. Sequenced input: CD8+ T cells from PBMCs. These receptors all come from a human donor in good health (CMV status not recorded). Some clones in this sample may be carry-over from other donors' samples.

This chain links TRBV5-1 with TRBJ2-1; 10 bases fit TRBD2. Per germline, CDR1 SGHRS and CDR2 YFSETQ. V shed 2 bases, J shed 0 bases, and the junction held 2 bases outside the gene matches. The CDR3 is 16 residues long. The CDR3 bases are TGCGCCAGCAGCTTCGCTAGCGGGAGCTCCTACAATGAGCAGTTCTTC. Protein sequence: CASSFASGSSYNEQFF. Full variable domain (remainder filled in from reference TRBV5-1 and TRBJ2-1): KAGVTQTPRYLIKTRGQQVTLSCSPISGHRSVSWYQQTPGQGLQFLFEYFSETQRNKGNFPGRFSGRQFSNSRSEMNVSTLELGDSALYLCASSFASGSSYNEQFFGPGTRLTVL.

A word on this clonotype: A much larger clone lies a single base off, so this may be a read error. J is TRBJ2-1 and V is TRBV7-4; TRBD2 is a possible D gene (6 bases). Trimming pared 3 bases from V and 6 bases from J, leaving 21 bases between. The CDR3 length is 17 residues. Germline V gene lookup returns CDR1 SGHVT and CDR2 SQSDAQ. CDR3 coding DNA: TGTGCCAGCAGCTTCGTTACTAGCTTCCCCCCCCTCAATGAGCAGTTCTTC. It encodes CASSFVTSFPPLNEQFF.

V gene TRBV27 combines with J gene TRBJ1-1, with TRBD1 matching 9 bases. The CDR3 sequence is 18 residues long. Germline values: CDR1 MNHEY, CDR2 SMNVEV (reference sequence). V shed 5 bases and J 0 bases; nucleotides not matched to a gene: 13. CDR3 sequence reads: CASSALDRGGLLNTEAFF. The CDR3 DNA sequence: TGTGCCAGCAGTGCACTGGACAGGGGAGGTCTTTTGAACACTGAAGCTTTCTTT.

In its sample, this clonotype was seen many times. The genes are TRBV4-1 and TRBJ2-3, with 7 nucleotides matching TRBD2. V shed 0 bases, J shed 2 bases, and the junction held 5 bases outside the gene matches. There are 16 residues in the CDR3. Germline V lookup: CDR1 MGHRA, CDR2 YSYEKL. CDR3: CASSQELGGTTDTQYF. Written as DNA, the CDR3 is TGCGCCAGCAGCCAAGAGCTCGGGGGGACCACAGATACGCAGTATTTT.

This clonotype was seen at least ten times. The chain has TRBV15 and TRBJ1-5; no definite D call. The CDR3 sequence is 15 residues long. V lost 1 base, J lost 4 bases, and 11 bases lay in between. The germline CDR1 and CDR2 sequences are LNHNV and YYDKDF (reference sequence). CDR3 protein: CATSRGREGNQPQHF. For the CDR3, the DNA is TGTGCCACCAGCAGAGGGAGGGAAGGGAATCAGCCCCAGCATTTT.

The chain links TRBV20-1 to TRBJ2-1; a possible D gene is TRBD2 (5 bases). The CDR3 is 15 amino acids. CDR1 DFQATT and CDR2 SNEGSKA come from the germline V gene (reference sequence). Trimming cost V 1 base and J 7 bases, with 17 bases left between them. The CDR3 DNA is TGCAGTGCTAGAGGTTCGGCTAGCATTGAGAATGAGCAGTTCTTC. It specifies CSARGSASIENEQFF.

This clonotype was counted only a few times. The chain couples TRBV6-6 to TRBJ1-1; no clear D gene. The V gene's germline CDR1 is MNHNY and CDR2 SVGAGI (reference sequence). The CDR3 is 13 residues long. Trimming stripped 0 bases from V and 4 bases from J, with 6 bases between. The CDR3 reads CASSYSGSTEAFF. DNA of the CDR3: TGTGCCAGCAGTTACTCGGGCTCCACTGAAGCTTTCTTT.

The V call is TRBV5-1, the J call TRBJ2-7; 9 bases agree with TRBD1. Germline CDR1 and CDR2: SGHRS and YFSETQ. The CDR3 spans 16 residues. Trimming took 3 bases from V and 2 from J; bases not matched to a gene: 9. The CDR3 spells CASSSDYRDRAYEQYF. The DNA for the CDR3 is TGCGCCAGCAGCTCGGATTACCGGGACAGGGCCTACGAGCAGTACTTC. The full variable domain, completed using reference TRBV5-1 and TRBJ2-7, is KAGVTQTPRYLIKTRGQQVTLSCSPISGHRSVSWYQQTPGQGLQFLFEYFSETQRNKGNFPGRFSGRQFSNSRSEMNVSTLELGDSALYLCASSSDYRDRAYEQYFGPGTRLTVT.

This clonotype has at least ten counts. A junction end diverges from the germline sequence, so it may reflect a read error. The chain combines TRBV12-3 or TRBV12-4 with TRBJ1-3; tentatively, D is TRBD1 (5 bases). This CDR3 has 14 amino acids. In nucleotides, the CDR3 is TGTGCCAGCAGCTTAGCAGGGACTGGAAACACCATATATTTT. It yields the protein CASSLAGTGNTIYF.

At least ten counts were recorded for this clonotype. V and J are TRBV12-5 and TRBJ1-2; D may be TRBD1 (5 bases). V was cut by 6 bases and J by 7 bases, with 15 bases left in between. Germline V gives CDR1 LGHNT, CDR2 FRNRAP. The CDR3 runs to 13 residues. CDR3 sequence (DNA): TGTGCTAGTGGGCCGGGAGGGGAAGGTGGCTACACCTTC. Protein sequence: CASGPGGEGGYTF.

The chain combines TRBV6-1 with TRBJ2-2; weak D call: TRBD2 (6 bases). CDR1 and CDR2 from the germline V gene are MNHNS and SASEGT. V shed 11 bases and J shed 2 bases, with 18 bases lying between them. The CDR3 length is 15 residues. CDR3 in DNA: TGTGCCTTCCTTCCCGGGGCGGGAAACACCGGGGAGCTGTTTTTT. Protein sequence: CAFLPGAGNTGELFF.

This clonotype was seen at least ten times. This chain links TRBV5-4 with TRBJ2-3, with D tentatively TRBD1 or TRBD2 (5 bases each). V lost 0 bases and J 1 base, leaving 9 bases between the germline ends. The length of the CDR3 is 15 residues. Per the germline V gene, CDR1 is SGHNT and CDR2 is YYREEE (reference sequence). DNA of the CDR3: TGTGCCAGCAGCTTGGGAGGGGCGGGCACAGATACGCAGTATTTT. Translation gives CASSLGGAGTDTQYF.

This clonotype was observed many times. CDR3 residues: CASSLGRGAQETQYF. DNA of the CDR3: TGTGCCAGCAGCTTAGGCAGAGGGGCCCAAGAGACCCAGTACTTC. The chain recombines TRBV13 with TRBJ2-5; D may match TRBD1 or TRBD2 (5 bases each). Trimming took 0 bases from V and 1 from J, leaving 9 bases between them. CDR1 is PRHDT and CDR2 is FYEKMQ in the germline V gene (reference sequence). The CDR3 spans 15 residues.

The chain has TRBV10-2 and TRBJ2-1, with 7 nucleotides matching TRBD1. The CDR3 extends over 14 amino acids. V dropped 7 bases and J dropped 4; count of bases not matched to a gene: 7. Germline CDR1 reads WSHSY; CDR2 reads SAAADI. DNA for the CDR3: TGCGCCAGCACCCGGGACAGTCCTTACAATGAGCAGTTCTTC. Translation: CASTRDSPYNEQFF.

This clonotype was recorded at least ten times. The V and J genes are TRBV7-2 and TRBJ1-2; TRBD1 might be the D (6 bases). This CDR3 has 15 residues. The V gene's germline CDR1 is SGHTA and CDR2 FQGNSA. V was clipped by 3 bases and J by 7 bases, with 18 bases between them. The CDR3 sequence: CASSFTIPGGGGYTF. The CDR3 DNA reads TGTGCCAGCAGCTTTACTATTCCGGGGGGCGGTGGCTACACCTTC.

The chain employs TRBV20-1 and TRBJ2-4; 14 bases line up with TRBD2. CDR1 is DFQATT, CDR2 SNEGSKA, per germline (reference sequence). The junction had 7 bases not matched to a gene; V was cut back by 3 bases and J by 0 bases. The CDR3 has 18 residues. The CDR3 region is CSARFPGLAGEAKNIQYF. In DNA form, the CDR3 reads TGCAGTGCTAGGTTCCCGGGACTAGCGGGAGAAGCCAAAAACATTCAGTACTTC.

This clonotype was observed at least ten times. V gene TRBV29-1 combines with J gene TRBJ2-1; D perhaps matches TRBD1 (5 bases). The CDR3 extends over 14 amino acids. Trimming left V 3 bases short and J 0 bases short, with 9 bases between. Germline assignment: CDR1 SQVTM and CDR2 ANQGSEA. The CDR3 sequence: CSVDRGSSYNEQFF. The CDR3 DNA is TGCAGCGTTGATAGGGGAAGCTCCTACAATGAGCAGTTCTTC.

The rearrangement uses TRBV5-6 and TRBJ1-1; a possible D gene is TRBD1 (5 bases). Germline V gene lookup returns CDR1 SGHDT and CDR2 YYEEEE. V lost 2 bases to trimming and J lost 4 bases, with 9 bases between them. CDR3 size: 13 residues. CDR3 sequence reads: CASSFTGPTEAFF. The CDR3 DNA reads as TGTGCCAGCAGCTTTACGGGACCCACTGAAGCTTTCTTT.

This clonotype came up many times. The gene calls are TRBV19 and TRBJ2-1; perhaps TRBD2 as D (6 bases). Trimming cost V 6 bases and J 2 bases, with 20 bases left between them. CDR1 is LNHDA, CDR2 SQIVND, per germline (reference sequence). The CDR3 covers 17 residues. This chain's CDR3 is CASRPRMGDSPYNEQFF. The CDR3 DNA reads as TGTGCCAGTAGACCTCGAATGGGGGACTCCCCCTACAATGAGCAGTTCTTC.

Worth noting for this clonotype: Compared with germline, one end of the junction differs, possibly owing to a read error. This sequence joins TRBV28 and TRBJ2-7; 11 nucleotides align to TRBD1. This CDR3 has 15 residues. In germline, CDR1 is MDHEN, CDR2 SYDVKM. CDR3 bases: TGTGCCAGCAGTTTCGGGACAGGGGGTAGCTACGTGCAGTACTTC. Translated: CASSFGTGGSYVQYF.

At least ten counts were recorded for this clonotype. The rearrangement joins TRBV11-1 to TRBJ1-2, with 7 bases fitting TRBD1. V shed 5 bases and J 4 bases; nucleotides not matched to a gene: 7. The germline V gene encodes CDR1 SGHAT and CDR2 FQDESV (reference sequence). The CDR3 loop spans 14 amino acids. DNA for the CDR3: TGTGCCAGCAGCGCGCGGGACAGACCCTATGGCTACACCTTC. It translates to CASSARDRPYGYTF.

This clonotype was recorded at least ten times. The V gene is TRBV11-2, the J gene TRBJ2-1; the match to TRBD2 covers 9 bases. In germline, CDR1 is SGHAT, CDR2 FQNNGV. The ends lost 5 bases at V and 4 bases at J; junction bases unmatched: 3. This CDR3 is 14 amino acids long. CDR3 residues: CASSPAGGYNEQFF. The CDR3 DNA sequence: TGTGCCAGCAGCCCGGCGGGGGGGTACAATGAGCAGTTCTTC.

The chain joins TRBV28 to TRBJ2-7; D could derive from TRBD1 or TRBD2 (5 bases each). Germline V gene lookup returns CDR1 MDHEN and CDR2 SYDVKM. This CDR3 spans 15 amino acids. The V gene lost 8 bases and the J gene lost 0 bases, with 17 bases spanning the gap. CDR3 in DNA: TGTGCCAGCCAATCCCCCGGGGCCTCCTCCTACGAGCAGTACTTC. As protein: CASQSPGASSYEQYF.